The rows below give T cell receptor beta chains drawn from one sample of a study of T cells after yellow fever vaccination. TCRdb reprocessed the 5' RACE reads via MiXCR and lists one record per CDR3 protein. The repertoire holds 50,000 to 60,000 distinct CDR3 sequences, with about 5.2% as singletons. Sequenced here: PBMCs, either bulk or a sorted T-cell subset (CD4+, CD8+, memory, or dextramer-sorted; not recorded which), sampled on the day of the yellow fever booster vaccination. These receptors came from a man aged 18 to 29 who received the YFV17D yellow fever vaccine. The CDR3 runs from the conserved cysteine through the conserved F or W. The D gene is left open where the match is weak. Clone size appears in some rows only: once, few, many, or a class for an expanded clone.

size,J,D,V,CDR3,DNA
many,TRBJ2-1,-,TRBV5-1,CASSQSGYENNEQFF,TGCGCCAGCAGCCAGAGCGGGTACGAGAACAATGAGCAGTTCTTC
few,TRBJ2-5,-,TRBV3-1,CASSQDRGWKTQYF,TGTGCCAGCAGCCAAGATCGGGGATGGAAGACCCAGTACTTC
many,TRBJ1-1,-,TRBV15,CATSPNTFTEAFF,TGTGCCACCAGCCCCAACACCTTCACTGAAGCTTTCTTT
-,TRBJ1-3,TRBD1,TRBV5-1,CASSYDRGAGNTIYF,TGCGCCAGCAGCTACGACAGGGGAGCTGGAAACACCATATATTTT
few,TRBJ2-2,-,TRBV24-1,CATSDLDRLGGELFF,TGTGCCACCAGTGACCTCGACAGGCTCGGCGGGGAGCTGTTTTTT
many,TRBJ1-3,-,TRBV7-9,CASSLIGHPGNTIYF,TGTGCCAGCAGCCTCATCGGACACCCAGGAAACACCATATATTTT
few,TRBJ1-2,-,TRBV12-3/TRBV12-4,CASSGQAGGYTF,TGTGCCAGCAGCGGGCAGGCGGGTGGCTACACCTTC
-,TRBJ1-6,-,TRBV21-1,CASSGRGRFNDSPLHF,TGTGCCAGCAGCGGGCGAGGGAGGTTTAATGATTCACCCCTCCACTTT
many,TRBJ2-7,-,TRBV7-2,CASSLTHEQYF,TGTGCCAGCAGCCTTACTCACGAGCAGTACTTC
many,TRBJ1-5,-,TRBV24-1,CATSDLSSQPQHF,TGTGCCACCAGTGACCTATCTTCCCAGCCCCAGCATTTT
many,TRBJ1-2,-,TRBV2,CASPRDHNYGYTF,TGTGCCAGCCCCAGGGATCATAACTATGGCTACACCTTC
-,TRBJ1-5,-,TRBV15,CSNQHQHF,TGTAGCAATCAGCACCAGCATTTT
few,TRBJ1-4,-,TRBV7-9,CASSLYGGQATNEKLFF,TGTGCCAGCAGCCTGTATGGGGGCCAGGCAACTAATGAAAAACTGTTTTTT
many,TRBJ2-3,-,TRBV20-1,CSAKGGGGSTDTQYF,TGCAGTGCTAAGGGGGGCGGGGGTAGCACAGATACGCAGTATTTT
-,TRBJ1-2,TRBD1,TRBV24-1,CATSDTTTGTGGYTF,TGTGCCACCAGTGATACCACGACAGGGACGGGCGGCTACACCTTC
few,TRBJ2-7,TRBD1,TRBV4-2,CASSASGTGFYEQYF,TGTGCCAGCAGCGCGTCCGGGACAGGGTTCTACGAGCAGTACTTC
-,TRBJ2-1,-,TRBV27,CASSPRRGYEQFF,TGTGCCAGCAGTCCCCGCCGGGGCTATGAGCAGTTCTTC
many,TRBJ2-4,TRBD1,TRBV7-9,CASSFSDRGPNIQYF,TGTGCCAGCAGCTTTTCGGACAGGGGCCCCAACATTCAGTACTTC
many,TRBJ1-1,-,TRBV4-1,CASSQVGNTEAFF,TGCGCCAGCAGCCAAGTCGGCAACACTGAAGCTTTCTTT
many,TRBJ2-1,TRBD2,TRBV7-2,CASSLEASGNEQFF,TGTGCCAGCAGCTTAGAGGCTAGCGGCAATGAGCAGTTCTTC
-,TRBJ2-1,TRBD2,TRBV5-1,CASSTAPTSGGAFEQFF,TGCGCCAGCAGCACGGCTCCGACTAGCGGGGGGGCCTTTGAGCAGTTCTTC
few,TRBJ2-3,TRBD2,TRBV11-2,CASSGGLASADTQYF,TGTGCCAGCAGCGGGGGACTAGCGAGCGCAGATACGCAGTATTTT
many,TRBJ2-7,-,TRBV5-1,CASSLLSGIEQYF,TGCGCCAGCAGCTTGTTGTCAGGTATTGAGCAGTACTTC
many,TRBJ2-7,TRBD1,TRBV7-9,CASSHRDSPYEQYF,TGTGCCAGCAGCCATCGGGACAGCCCCTACGAGCAGTACTTC
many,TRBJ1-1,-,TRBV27,CASSLISVGGNTEAFF,TGTGCCAGCAGTTTAATTTCGGTGGGCGGGAACACTGAAGCTTTCTTT
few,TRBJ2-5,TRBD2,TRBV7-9,CASSSSGGPPETQYF,TGTGCCAGCAGCTCTAGCGGGGGGCCCCCGGAGACCCAGTACTTC
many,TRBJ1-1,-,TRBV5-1,CASSLDSNYEAFF,TGCGCCAGCAGCTTGGATTCAAACTATGAAGCTTTCTTT
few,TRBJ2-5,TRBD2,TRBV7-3,CASSLRLAGIETQYF,TGTGCCAGCAGCTTAAGACTAGCGGGGATAGAGACCCAGTACTTC
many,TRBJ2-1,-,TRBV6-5,CASSIRPNNEQFF,TGTGCCAGCAGTATCCGACCTAACAATGAGCAGTTCTTC